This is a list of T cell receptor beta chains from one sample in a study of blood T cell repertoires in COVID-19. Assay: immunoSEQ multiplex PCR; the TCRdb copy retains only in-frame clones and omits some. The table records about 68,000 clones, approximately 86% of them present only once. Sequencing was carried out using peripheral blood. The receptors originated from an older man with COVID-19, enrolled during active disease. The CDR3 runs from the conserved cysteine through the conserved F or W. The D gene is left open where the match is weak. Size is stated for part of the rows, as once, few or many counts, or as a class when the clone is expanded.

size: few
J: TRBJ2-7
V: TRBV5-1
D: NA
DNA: TGCGCCAGCAGCTTGTTGGCAGACTACGAGCAGTACTTC
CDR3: CASSLLADYEQYF

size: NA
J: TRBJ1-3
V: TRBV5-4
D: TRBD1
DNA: TGTGCCAGCTGGTCAGGGGGCCGCCCTGGAAACACCATATATTTT
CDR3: CASWSGGRPGNTIYF

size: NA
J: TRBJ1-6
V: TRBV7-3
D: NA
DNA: TGTGCCAGCAGGAGAGACAGCTATAATTCACCCCTCCACTTT
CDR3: CASRRDSYNSPLHF

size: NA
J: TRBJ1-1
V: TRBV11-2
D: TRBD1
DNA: TGTGCCAGCAGCTTAGAGTGGACAGGGGACACTGAAGCTTTCTTT
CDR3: CASSLEWTGDTEAFF

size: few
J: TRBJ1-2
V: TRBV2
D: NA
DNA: TGTGCCAGCAGTTATTCTCGGGGGAACGACTATGGCTACACCTTC
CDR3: CASSYSRGNDYGYTF

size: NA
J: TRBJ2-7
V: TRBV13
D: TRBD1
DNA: TGTGCCAGCAGCTTAAAACAGGGGCTATACGAGCAGTACTTC
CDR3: CASSLKQGLYEQYF

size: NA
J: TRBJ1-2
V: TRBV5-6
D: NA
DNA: TGTGCCAGCAGCCCCCCGGGGGGCGGCTATGGCTACACCTTC
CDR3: CASSPPGGGYGYTF

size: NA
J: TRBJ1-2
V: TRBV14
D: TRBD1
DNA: TGTGCCAGCAGCCAACCCAAGTTCGGGACAGGGGAGAGCTATGGCTACACCTTC
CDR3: CASSQPKFGTGESYGYTF

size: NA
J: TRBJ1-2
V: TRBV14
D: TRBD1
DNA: TGTGCCAGCAGCCAATTGCCGGGACAGAACTATGGCTACACCTTC
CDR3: CASSQLPGQNYGYTF

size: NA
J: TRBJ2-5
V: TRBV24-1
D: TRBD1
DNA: TGTGCCACCAGCCCTGGGGACAGGGGTCAAGAGACCCAGTACTTC
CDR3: CATSPGDRGQETQYF

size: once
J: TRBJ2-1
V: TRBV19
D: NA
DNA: TGTGCCAGTAGTATAGCCCCCAGGGGCCACTACAATGAGCAGTTCTTC
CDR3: CASSIAPRGHYNEQFF

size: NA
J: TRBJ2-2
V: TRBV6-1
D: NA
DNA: TGTGCCAGCAGTGAAGCGGGCGGGCCGAACACCGGGGAGCTGTTTTTT
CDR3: CASSEAGGPNTGELFF

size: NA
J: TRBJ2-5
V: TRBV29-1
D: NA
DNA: TGCAGCGTTGAAATCGAGGGAGGGGGGGAGACCCAGTACTTC
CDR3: CSVEIEGGGETQYF

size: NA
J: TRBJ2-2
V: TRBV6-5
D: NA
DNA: TGTGCCAGTCACCTTGGGACTTGGGGCACCGGGGAGCTGTTTTTT
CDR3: CASHLGTWGTGELFF

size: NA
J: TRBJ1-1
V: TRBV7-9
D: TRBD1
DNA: TGTGCCAGCAGAGCTACAGGGGGCCCTGAAGCTTTCTTT
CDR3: CASRATGGPEAFF

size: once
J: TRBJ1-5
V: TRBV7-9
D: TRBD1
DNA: TGTGCCAGCAGCGCTGGACAGGGCAACGTCCGCAATCAGCCCCAGCATTTT
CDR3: CASSAGQGNVRNQPQHF

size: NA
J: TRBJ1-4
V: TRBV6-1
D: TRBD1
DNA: TGTGCCAGCAGTGAAGCCCCCGGACAGGGAATAGAAAAACTGTTTTTT
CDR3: CASSEAPGQGIEKLFF

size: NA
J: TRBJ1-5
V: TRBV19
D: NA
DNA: TGTGCCAGTAGTATGGGCCTGGGGGCTATGTACAATCAGCCCCAGCATTTT
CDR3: CASSMGLGAMYNQPQHF

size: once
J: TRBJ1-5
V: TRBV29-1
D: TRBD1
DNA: TGCAGCGTTGGACAGGGGGCCAATCAGCCCCAGCATTTT
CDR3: CSVGQGANQPQHF

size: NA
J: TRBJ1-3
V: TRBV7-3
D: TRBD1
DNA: TGTGCCAGCAGCCCAATTGCAACAGGGGGCTCTGGAAACACCATATATTTT
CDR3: CASSPIATGGSGNTIYF

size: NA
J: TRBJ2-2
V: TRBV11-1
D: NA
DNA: TGTGCCAGCAGCTTAACAGGGCTGGGCACCGGGGAGCTGTTTTTT
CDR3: CASSLTGLGTGELFF

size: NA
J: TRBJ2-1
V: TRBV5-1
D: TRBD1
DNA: TGCGCCAGCAGCTACGCCGGGACAGATTACAATGAGCAGTTCTTC
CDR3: CASSYAGTDYNEQFF

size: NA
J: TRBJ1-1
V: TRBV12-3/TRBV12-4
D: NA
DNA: TGTGCCAGCAGTTTTATGAACACTGAAGCTTTCTTT
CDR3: CASSFMNTEAFF

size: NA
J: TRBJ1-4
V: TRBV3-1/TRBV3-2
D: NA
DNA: TGTGCCAGCACCCAAGACAGGTCTAATGAAAAACTGTTTTTT
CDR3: CASTQDRSNEKLFF

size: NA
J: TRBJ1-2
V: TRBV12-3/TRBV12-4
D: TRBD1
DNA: TGTGCCAGCAATTCAGGCGACAGGGTCTACACCTTC
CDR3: CASNSGDRVYTF

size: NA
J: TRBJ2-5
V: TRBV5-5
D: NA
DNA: TGTGCCAGCAGCTTGGGAGGCGAGCAGACCCAGTACTTC
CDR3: CASSLGGEQTQYF

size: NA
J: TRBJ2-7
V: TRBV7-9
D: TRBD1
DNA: TGTGCCAGCAGCCGGGACAGACAGAGCTCCTACGAGCAGTACTTC
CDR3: CASSRDRQSSYEQYF

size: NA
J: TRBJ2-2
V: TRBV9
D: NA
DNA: TGTGCCAGCAGCCCCCGGACAGAGAACACCGGGGAGCTGTTTTTT
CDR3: CASSPRTENTGELFF

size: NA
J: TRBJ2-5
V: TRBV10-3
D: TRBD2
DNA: TGTGCCATCAGTGAGTCGGAGGCTAGCGGCAGGGAGACCCAGTACTTC
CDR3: CAISESEASGRETQYF

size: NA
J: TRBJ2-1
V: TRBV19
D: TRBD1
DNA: TGTGCCAGTAGTTACCCCAGACAGGGGGCGGGGGTTGAGCAGTTCTTC
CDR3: CASSYPRQGAGVEQFF

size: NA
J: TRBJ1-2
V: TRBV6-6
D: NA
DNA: TGTGCCAGCAGGGGAACAGGGTCGGACTATGGCTACACCTTC
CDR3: CASRGTGSDYGYTF

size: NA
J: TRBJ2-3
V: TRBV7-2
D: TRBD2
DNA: TGTGCCAGCAGCTTAGCGAGACTAGCGGGGGGGGTTAGCACAGATACGCAGTATTTT
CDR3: CASSLARLAGGVSTDTQYF

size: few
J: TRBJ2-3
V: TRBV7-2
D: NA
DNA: TGTGCCAGCAGCTCTAGCACAGATACGCAGTATTTT
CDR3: CASSSSTDTQYF

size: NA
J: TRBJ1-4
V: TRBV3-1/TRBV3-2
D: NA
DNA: TGTGCCAGCAGCCGAGGACAAATTAATGAAAAACTGTTTTTT
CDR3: CASSRGQINEKLFF

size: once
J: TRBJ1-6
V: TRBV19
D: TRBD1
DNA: TGTGCCAGTAGCTCCACAGGGGGCCAATCACCCCTCCACTTT
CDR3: CASSSTGGQSPLHF

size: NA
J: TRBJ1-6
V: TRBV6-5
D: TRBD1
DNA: TGTGCCAGCAGTTTACAACAGGGGGTTGTATCACCCCTCCACTTT
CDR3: CASSLQQGVVSPLHF

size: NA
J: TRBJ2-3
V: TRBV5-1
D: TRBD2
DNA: TGCGCCAGCAGCTTGAGCCTCGGGGGGGACGGAGATACGCAGTATTTT
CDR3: CASSLSLGGDGDTQYF

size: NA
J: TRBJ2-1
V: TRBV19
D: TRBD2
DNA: TGTGCCAGTAGACCCACGGGGACTAGCGCCTACAATGAGCAGTTCTTC
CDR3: CASRPTGTSAYNEQFF

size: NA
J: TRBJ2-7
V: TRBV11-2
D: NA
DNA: TGTGCCAGCAGCTTCGCAGGGGCGTTTCGCGAGCAGTACTTC
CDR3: CASSFAGAFREQYF

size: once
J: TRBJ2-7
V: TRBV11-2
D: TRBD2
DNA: TGTGCCAGCAGCTTGACTAGCGGGGGAGGAGAGCAGTACTTC
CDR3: CASSLTSGGGEQYF

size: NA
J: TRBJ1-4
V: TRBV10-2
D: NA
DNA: TGCGCCAGCAGTGACGGTGATGAAAAACTGTTTTTT
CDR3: CASSDGDEKLFF

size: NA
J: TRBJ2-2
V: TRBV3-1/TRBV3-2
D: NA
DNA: TGTGCCAGCAGCCACGCCGGGACTGCGAACACCGGGGAGCTGTTTTTT
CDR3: CASSHAGTANTGELFF

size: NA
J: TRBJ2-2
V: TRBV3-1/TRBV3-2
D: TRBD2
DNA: TGTGCCAGCAGCACCCCCACTAGCGCCGGGGAGCTGTTTTTT
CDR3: CASSTPTSAGELFF

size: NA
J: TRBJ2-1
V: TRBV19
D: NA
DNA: TGTGCCAGTAGTATAGTGGGGGGCTACAATGAGCAGTTCTTC
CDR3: CASSIVGGYNEQFF

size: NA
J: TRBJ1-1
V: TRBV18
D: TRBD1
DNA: TGTGCCAGCTCCGGGAGAACAGGGGGAGCCGTGAACACTGAAGCTTTCTTT
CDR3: CASSGRTGGAVNTEAFF